Below are 29 T cell receptor beta chains sequenced from a single sample in a study of cytomegalovirus exposure and HLA in healthy donors. The PCR used 60 Vbeta and 13 Jbeta primers. Assay used: immunoSEQ multiplex PCR; TCRdb lists only in-frame clones, some missing. Of 130,000 or so clones listed, around 70% are singletons. The sequenced sample consisted of PBMCs. Source of these receptors: a male donor in good health and CMV-seronegative.

This clone came up a few times. The junction and the germline gene differ at one end; a read error may be behind it. This chain links TRBV28 with TRBJ2-7; 10 positions match TRBD2. The CDR3 has 13 residues. From germline, CDR1 is MDHEN and CDR2 SYDVKM. CDR3 DNA: TGTGCCAGCAGGCCCCCGACTAGCGGGTACTGGCACTTC. This gives the protein CASRPPTSGYWHF.

The chain has TRBV7-9 and TRBJ1-4; D may be TRBD1 (6 bases). Deletions cut 7 bases from V and 0 bases from J, with 15 bases between. The V gene's germline CDR1 is SEHNR and CDR2 FQNEAQ (reference sequence). The CDR3 runs 16 residues. The CDR3 is CASTIPGESTNEKLFF. CDR3 bases: TGTGCCAGCACTATCCCAGGGGAGTCAACTAATGAAAAACTGTTTTTT.

This rearrangement joins TRBV6-5 to TRBJ2-5; TRBD1 might be the D (5 bases). The CDR3 runs 14 residues. Trimming pared 5 bases from V and 1 base from J, leaving 11 bases between. Germline values: CDR1 MNHEY, CDR2 SVGAGI. For the CDR3, the DNA is TGTGCCAGCAGTCGTGACAGCCTCCAAGAGACCCAGTACTTC. Its translation is CASSRDSLQETQYF.

V and J are TRBV6-1 and TRBJ1-2; the D gene is possibly TRBD1 (6 bases). Trimming removed 6 bases from V and 8 bases from J, with 13 bases in between. The CDR3 extends over 12 amino acids. In germline, CDR1 is MNHNS, CDR2 SASEGT. The CDR3 DNA is TGTGCCAGCAGAGACATCAGGGGAGGCTACACCTTC. It specifies CASRDIRGGYTF.

The chain combines TRBV6-1 with TRBJ1-2, with D perhaps matching TRBD1 (5 bases). V was trimmed by 8 bases and J by 8 bases, leaving 12 bases between them. The CDR3 covers 11 residues. CDR1 is MNHNS, CDR2 SASEGT, per germline. The CDR3 DNA is TGTGCCAGCGGGGGAGGGTACGGCTACACCTTC. Its protein is CASGGGYGYTF.

The rearrangement joins TRBV5-6 to TRBJ1-5, with D hard to call. The CDR3 is 13 amino acids. Germline values: CDR1 SGHDT, CDR2 YYEEEE. V was clipped by 0 bases and J by 5 bases, with 6 bases between them. In DNA, the CDR3 is TGTGCCAGCAGCTTGGGACTAGATCAGCCCCAGCATTTT. This translates into CASSLGLDQPQHF.

The chain joins TRBV30 to TRBJ1-2; D call uncertain. Germline V gene lookup returns CDR1 GTSNPN and CDR2 SVGIG (reference sequence). The V end lost 5 bases, the J end lost 0 bases, and 10 bases lay between the germline ends. The CDR3 contains 13 residues. CDR3 sequence reads: CAWLSVPNYGYTF. CDR3 DNA sequence: TGTGCCTGGCTGAGCGTACCTAACTATGGCTACACCTTC.

In DNA, the CDR3 is TGTGCCAGCAGTTCTTACCCACCAAACAGGGTTGGTGATGGCTACACCTTC. Its translation is CASSSYPPNRVGDGYTF. J is TRBJ1-2 and V is TRBV27, with a weak D call TRBD1 (6 bases). The V gene's germline CDR1 is MNHEY and CDR2 SMNVEV (reference sequence). The CDR3 is 17 residues long. Trimming left V 4 bases short and J 6 bases short, with 24 bases between.

This clone showed up just a few times. The chain carries TRBV14 and TRBJ2-1; perhaps TRBD1 as D (6 bases). The CDR3 runs to 18 residues. CDR1 and CDR2 from the germline V gene are SGHDN and FVKESK. V was pared by 0 bases and J by 6 bases, with 21 bases between. As DNA, the CDR3 is TGTGCCAGCAGCCAAGATGGGGGCAGGACCTACGTTCGCAATGAGCAGTTCTTC. Its translation: CASSQDGGRTYVRNEQFF.

The chain combines TRBV5-1 with TRBJ1-6, with 7 bases aligning to TRBD1. Trimming took 3 bases from V and 7 from J; bases not matched to a gene: 13. Germline CDR1 is SGHRS and CDR2 is YFSETQ. CDR3 length: 17 amino acids. The CDR3, as DNA: TGCGCCAGCAGCTCGGCAAGACAGGGAAGCCCCAATTCACCCCTCCACTTT. It translates to CASSSARQGSPNSPLHF.

This chain links TRBV29-1 with TRBJ1-1; D call uncertain. The V gene's germline CDR1 is SQVTM and CDR2 ANQGSEA. CDR3 length: 13 amino acids. The V end was cut by 0 bases, the J end by 3 bases, with 8 bases between. The CDR3 loop reads CSVEERSYTEAFF. In nucleotides, the CDR3 is TGCAGCGTTGAAGAGAGATCGTACACTGAAGCTTTCTTT.

This clone has just one count. V gene TRBV25-1 combines with J gene TRBJ2-1, with TRBD1 matching 9 bases. J was trimmed by 10 bases and V by 8 bases; bases with no gene match: 9. There are 13 residues in the CDR3. The germline V gene encodes CDR1 MGHDK and CDR2 SYGVNS. DNA of the CDR3: TGTGCCAGCGCCGGGACAGGGAGTAGGGAGCAGTTCTTC. It specifies CASAGTGSREQFF.

This chain uses TRBV11-2 with TRBJ2-3, with 10 bases that match TRBD2. V gave up 5 bases and J gave up 0 bases; unmatched junction bases: 5. Germline V gene lookup returns CDR1 SGHAT and CDR2 FQNNGV. CDR3 length: 16 amino acids. CDR3 bases: TGTGCCAGCAGCATTAGCGGGAGGAGGAGCACAGATACGCAGTATTTT. Translating it yields CASSISGRRSTDTQYF.

This clone appeared once. The rearrangement uses TRBV6-1 and TRBJ2-2; TRBD1 agrees at 7 bases. The CDR3 is 15 amino acids. Losses at the gene ends were 2 bases for V and 4 bases for J; bases not matched to a gene: 4. Germline-derived CDR1 and CDR2 are MNHNS and SASEGT. Here the CDR3 reads CASSERQGGTGELFF. Written as DNA, the CDR3 is TGTGCCAGCAGTGAAAGACAGGGCGGCACCGGGGAGCTGTTTTTT.

The rearrangement links TRBV7-8 to TRBJ2-2, with a tentative D call TRBD2 (6 bases). The V and J ends lost 2 bases and 3 bases respectively, with 16 bases between them. Germline V gene sequence: CDR1 SGHVS, CDR2 FQNEAQ. The CDR3 runs 17 residues. In DNA, the CDR3 is TGTGCCAGCAGCTTATGGGAGGCCCCGGCGTACACCGGGGAGCTGTTTTTT. This codes for CASSLWEAPAYTGELFF. The full variable domain, rest sourced from reference TRBV7-8 and TRBJ2-2, is GAGVSQSPRYKVAKRGQDVALRCDPISGHVSLFWYQQALGQGPEFLTYFQNEAQLDKSGLPSDRFFAERPEGSVSTLKIQRTQQEDSAVYLCASSLWEAPAYTGELFFGEGSRLTVL.

The chain couples TRBV5-1 to TRBJ2-5; D is possibly TRBD1 (6 bases). The germline V gene has CDR1 SGHRS and CDR2 YFSETQ. Trimming took 4 bases from V and 2 from J, leaving 12 bases between them. The CDR3 has 14 amino acids. As DNA, the CDR3 is TGCGCCAGCAGCGTACAGGGTATTCAAGAGACCCAGTACTTC. Amino acids: CASSVQGIQETQYF.

J is TRBJ2-7 and V is TRBV4-3; 7 nucleotides match TRBD1. This CDR3 has 15 residues. V shed 3 bases, J shed 0 bases, and the junction held 5 bases outside the gene matches. CDR1 LGHNA and CDR2 YSLEER come from the germline V gene. CDR3 coding DNA: TGCGCCAGCAGCCAGTCGCGACAGGGCTCCTACGAGCAGTACTTC. Protein product: CASSQSRQGSYEQYF.

As concerns this clone: Other DNA sequences within the sample encode an identical CDR3. The CDR3 DNA reads as TGTGCCAGCAGCTCCAGGACAGGGAACACTGAAGCTTTCTTT. It is translated as CASSSRTGNTEAFF. This chain uses TRBV27 with TRBJ1-1, with 7 nucleotides matching TRBD1. There are 14 residues in the CDR3. With V trimmed by 6 bases and J by 1 base, 5 bases remained unmatched. Germline V gene data show CDR1 as MNHEY and CDR2 as SMNVEV (reference sequence).

The chain links TRBV29-1 to TRBJ2-3; a possible D gene is TRBD2 (7 bases). CDR3 size: 13 residues. Germline CDR1 is SQVTM and CDR2 is ANQGSEA. Trimming removed 6 bases from V and 4 bases from J, with 14 bases in between. The CDR3 loop is CSVEGGPADTQYF. The CDR3 bases are TGCAGCGTCGAGGGGGGGCCCGCAGATACGCAGTATTTT.

The chain employs TRBV6-1 and TRBJ1-6, with D tentatively TRBD1 (6 bases). V was pared by 4 bases and J by 7 bases, with 14 bases between. Germline V CDR1 and CDR2: MNHNS, SASEGT. CDR3 length: 15 amino acids. CDR3 sequence reads: CASSGTEGPNSPLHF. For the CDR3, the DNA is TGTGCCAGCAGTGGGACAGAGGGCCCAAATTCACCCCTCCACTTT.

The table lists this clone with a few counts. This chain uses TRBV19 with TRBJ1-1, with D unclear. The length of the CDR3 is 12 residues. Germline CDR1 and CDR2: LNHDA and SQIVND (reference sequence). V shed 9 bases and J shed 1 base, with 9 bases lying between them. The DNA for the CDR3 is TGTGCCAGCAGTTGGGCGAACACTGAAGCTTTCTTT. The encoded protein is CASSWANTEAFF.

The V and J genes are TRBV6-4 and TRBJ2-2; the D is unclear. The CDR3 runs 13 residues. The germline gives CDR1 MRHNA, CDR2 SNTAGT. V was pared by 6 bases and J by 0 bases, with 5 bases between. The CDR3 DNA sequence: TGTGCCAGCAGCCAAACGAACACCGGGGAGCTGTTTTTT. Its translation: CASSQTNTGELFF.

The rearrangement joins TRBV7-9 to TRBJ1-6, with D maybe TRBD1 (6 bases). Germline CDR1 reads SEHNR; CDR2 reads FQNEAQ (reference sequence). This CDR3 region has 15 residues. The germline V and J ends were trimmed by 4 bases and 5 bases, with 12 bases remaining between them. CDR3 DNA sequence: TGTGCCAGCAGCTACTATACAGGGAATAATTCACCCCTCCACTTT. Protein: CASSYYTGNNSPLHF.

This clone has a handful of counts. This sequence joins TRBV29-1 and TRBJ2-5; D gene ambiguous. In germline, CDR1 is SQVTM, CDR2 ANQGSEA. V lost 5 bases, J lost 0 bases, and 13 bases lay in between. The CDR3 consists of 14 residues. The CDR3 DNA follows: TGCAGCGTTATCGAGCTCCGCAACCAAGAGACCCAGTACTTC. Translating it yields CSVIELRNQETQYF.

This clone has a handful of counts. This CDR3 is also generated by other DNA sequences in the sample. The rearrangement uses TRBV19 and TRBJ1-5; maybe TRBD1 (5 bases). Germline V gene lookup returns CDR1 LNHDA and CDR2 SQIVND (reference sequence). The CDR3 is 14 residues long. Trimming took off 5 bases at V and 2 bases at J, with 10 bases between the two ends. CDR3 in amino acids: CASSPQGGNQPQHF. In nucleotides, the CDR3 is TGTGCCAGTAGTCCCCAAGGGGGCAATCAGCCCCAGCATTTT.

The rearrangement uses TRBV11-2 and TRBJ2-1; 10 nucleotides align to TRBD2. V was pared by 5 bases and J by 4 bases, with 11 bases of the junction left unmatched. This CDR3 contains 17 residues. Germline assignment: CDR1 SGHAT and CDR2 FQNNGV. CDR3 region: CASSRVWGTSEYNEQFF. The DNA of the CDR3 is TGTGCCAGCAGCCGAGTATGGGGGACTAGCGAGTACAATGAGCAGTTCTTC.

J is TRBJ2-7 and V is TRBV18; D may be TRBD1 (5 bases). The CDR3 is 12 amino acids. Germline lookup yields CDR1 KGHSH and CDR2 LQKENI. The V end was cut by 3 bases, the J end by 3 bases, with 6 bases between. Here the CDR3 DNA reads TGTGCCAGCTCACCTGACAGCTACGAGCAGTACTTC. This sequence encodes CASSPDSYEQYF.

This clone was picked up one time. The chain links TRBV7-2 to TRBJ2-2, with D uncertain. CDR3 length equals 12 residues. Germline-derived CDR1 and CDR2 are SGHTA and FQGNSA. V was cut by 5 bases and J by 7 bases, with 8 bases left in between. CDR3 sequence: CASSAYSGELFF. The CDR3 DNA sequence: TGTGCCAGCAGCGCTTACAGCGGGGAGCTGTTTTTT.

This clone showed up just a few times. The chain carries TRBV28 and TRBJ2-3, with 14 bases aligning to TRBD2. Trimming took 5 bases from V and 3 from J; bases not matched to a gene: 7. From germline, CDR1 is MDHEN and CDR2 SYDVKM. The CDR3 runs 17 residues. The CDR3 spells CASSMSGTSGRTDTQYF. The CDR3 DNA follows: TGTGCCAGCAGTATGTCCGGGACTAGCGGGAGAACAGATACGCAGTATTTT.